A selection of T cell receptor beta chains follows, all from one sample in a study of T cell responses to AZD1222 COVID-19 vaccine. The method was immunoSEQ multiplex PCR; TCRdb's version includes in-frame clones alone and lacks a portion of them. The sample records fewer than 200,000 clones, about 91% being singletons. The specimen was peripheral blood, collected on day 0 of MenACWY control vaccination. These receptors came from an adult in good health. CDR3s include the opening cysteine and the closing phenylalanine or tryptophan. Each record gives: CDR3 DNA, CDR3 protein, clone size, V gene, J gene, D gene. The D gene is left open where the match is weak. Size is stated for part of the rows, as once, few or many counts, or as a class when the clone is expanded.

TGTGCCAGCAGTTTAAGAGGGTTAGCCAAAAACATTCAGTACTTC	CASSLRGLAKNIQYF	NA	TRBV27	TRBJ2-4	NA
TGTGCCATCAGGATTAGCGGTGACTACTACGAGCAGTACTTC	CAIRISGDYYEQYF	once	TRBV10-3	TRBJ2-7	NA
TGCGCCAGCAGCTGGGCGGGACAGGGGGCCGAGACCCAGTACTTC	CASSWAGQGAETQYF	once	TRBV5-1	TRBJ2-5	TRBD1
TGTGCCAGCAGTTTGGTCCTGGGGGAAAAACTGTTTTTT	CASSLVLGEKLFF	once	TRBV28	TRBJ1-4	NA
TGTGCCAGCGTCGTCCCGGGACTAGCGGGAGGAAACTACGAGCAGTACTTC	CASVVPGLAGGNYEQYF	NA	TRBV4-2	TRBJ2-7	TRBD2
TGTGCCAGCAGCTTAGTACAGTTCAATGAGCAGTTCTTC	CASSLVQFNEQFF	NA	TRBV11-3	TRBJ2-1	NA
TGTGCCTGGGATCTTACATCTAACTATGGCTACACCTTC	CAWDLTSNYGYTF	NA	TRBV30	TRBJ1-2	NA
TGTGCCAGCAGCGTAGGGGGACAGGGGGCGCGGATTGAGCAGTTCTTC	CASSVGGQGARIEQFF	NA	TRBV9	TRBJ2-1	TRBD1
TGTGCCAGCAGTTCCCCGGGACTAGCCGGGGAGCTGTTTTTT	CASSSPGLAGELFF	NA	TRBV28	TRBJ2-2	TRBD2
TGTGCCAGTAGTATAAACCGACGGAGCTCTGGAAACACCATATATTTT	CASSINRRSSGNTIYF	NA	TRBV19	TRBJ1-3	NA
TGTGCCAGCAGCGTAGCGCCGGGGACTTTAGACTACGAGCAGTACTTC	CASSVAPGTLDYEQYF	NA	TRBV9	TRBJ2-7	NA
TGTGCCAGCAGTTTCGTCGCGGTCGGGATAAACACCGGGGAGCTGTTTTTT	CASSFVAVGINTGELFF	NA	TRBV28	TRBJ2-2	NA
TGCGCCAGCAGCTTGGTAGTAGGGGCTGGCTACACCTTC	CASSLVVGAGYTF	once	TRBV5-1	TRBJ1-2	NA
TGTGCCAGCAGCCCTCAGGGGCGCTCGAACACCGGGGAGCTGTTTTTT	CASSPQGRSNTGELFF	once	TRBV13	TRBJ2-2	NA
TGTGCCAGCAGCTTAAGCCTGGGAGAGCAGTTCTTC	CASSLSLGEQFF	NA	TRBV7-3	TRBJ2-1	NA
TGTGCCAGTAGTACCAGAGGGAGACTAGCGTTGAGCTCCTACAATGAGCAGTTCTTC	CASSTRGRLALSSYNEQFF	NA	TRBV19	TRBJ2-1	TRBD2
TGTGCCAGCGCCCGGGGGGCGAACACTGAAGCTTTCTTT	CASARGANTEAFF	NA	TRBV6-5	TRBJ1-1	NA
TGTGCCAGTAGTATAGCAGCCTCCGGCAATTCACCCCTCCACTTT	CASSIAASGNSPLHF	NA	TRBV19	TRBJ1-6	NA
TGCGCCAGCAGCACCGGACTAGCGGGGACCACAGATACGCAGTATTTT	CASSTGLAGTTDTQYF	NA	TRBV5-1	TRBJ2-3	TRBD2
TGTGCCAGCAGAGAGGACAGGCGGCAAGAGACCCAGTACTTC	CASREDRRQETQYF	NA	TRBV5-4	TRBJ2-5	TRBD1
TGTGCCAGCAGTGACGGGGGAGGCTATGGCTACACCTTC	CASSDGGGYGYTF	NA	TRBV6-4	TRBJ1-2	NA
TGTGCCAGCAGTTACTCGACTGGACAGGGCTACAATGAGCAGTTCTTC	CASSYSTGQGYNEQFF	NA	TRBV6-5	TRBJ2-1	TRBD1
TGTGCCAGCAGAGTGGACAGCTTGAACACTGAAGCTTTCTTT	CASRVDSLNTEAFF	NA	TRBV2	TRBJ1-1	NA
TGCGCCAGCAGCCAAGATCCCCCTGTAGGGAACACAGATACGCAGTATTTT	CASSQDPPVGNTDTQYF	NA	TRBV4-3	TRBJ2-3	NA
TGCAGCGTTGAAGAAGGTCGGGGGGGACTAGCGGGAGCCGATGAGCAGTTCTTC	CSVEEGRGGLAGADEQFF	NA	TRBV29-1	TRBJ2-1	TRBD2
TGTGCCAGCAGTAAAACCCCTCTAGCGGGAGCGGTTGAGCAGTTCTTC	CASSKTPLAGAVEQFF	NA	TRBV6-4	TRBJ2-1	TRBD2